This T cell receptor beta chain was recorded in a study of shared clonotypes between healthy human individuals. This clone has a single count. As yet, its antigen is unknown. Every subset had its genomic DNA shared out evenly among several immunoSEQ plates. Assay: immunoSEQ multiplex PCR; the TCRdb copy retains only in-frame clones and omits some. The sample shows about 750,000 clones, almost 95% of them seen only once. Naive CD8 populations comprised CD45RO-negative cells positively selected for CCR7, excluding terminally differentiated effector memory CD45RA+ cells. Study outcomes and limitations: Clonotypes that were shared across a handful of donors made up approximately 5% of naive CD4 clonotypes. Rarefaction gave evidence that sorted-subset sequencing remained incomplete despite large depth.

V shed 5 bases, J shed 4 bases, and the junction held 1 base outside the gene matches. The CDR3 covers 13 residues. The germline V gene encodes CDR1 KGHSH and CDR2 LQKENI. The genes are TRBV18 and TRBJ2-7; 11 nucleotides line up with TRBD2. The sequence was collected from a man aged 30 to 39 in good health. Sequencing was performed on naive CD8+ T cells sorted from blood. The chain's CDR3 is CASSRLAGYEQYF. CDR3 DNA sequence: TGTGCCAGCTCAAGACTAGCGGGGTACGAGCAGTACTTC.